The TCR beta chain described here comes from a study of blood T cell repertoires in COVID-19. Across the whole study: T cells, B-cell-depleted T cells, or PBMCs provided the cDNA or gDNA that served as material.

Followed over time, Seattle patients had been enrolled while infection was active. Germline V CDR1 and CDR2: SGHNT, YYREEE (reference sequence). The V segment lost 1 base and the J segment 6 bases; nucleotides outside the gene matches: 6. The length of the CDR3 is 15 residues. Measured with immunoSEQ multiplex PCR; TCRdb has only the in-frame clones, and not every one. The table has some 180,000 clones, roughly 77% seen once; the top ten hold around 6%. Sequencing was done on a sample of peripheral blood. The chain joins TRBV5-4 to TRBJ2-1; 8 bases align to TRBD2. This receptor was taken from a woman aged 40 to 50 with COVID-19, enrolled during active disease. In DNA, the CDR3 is TGTGCCAGCAGCTTGCTAACGGGGGGGCTCAATGAGCAGTTCTTC. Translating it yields CASSLLTGGLNEQFF.